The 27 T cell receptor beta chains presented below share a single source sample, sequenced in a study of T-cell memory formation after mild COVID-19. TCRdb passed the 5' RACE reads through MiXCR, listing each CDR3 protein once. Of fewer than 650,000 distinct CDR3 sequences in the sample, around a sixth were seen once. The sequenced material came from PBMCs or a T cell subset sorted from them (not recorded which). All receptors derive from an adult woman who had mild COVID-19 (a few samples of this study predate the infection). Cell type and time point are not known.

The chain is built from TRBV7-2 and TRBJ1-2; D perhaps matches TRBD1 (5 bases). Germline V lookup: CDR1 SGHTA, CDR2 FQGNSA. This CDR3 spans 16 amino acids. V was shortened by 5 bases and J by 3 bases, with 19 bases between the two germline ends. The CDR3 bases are TGTGCCAGCAGCGGTCGACAGCCAACCACTGACTATGGCTACACCTTC. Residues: CASSGRQPTTDYGYTF. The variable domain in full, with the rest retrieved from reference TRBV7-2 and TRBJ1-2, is GAGVSQSPSNKVTEKGKDVELRCDPISGHTALYWYRQSLGQGLEFLIYFQGNSAPDKSGLPSDRFSAERTGGSVSTLTIQRTQQEDSAVYLCASSGRQPTTDYGYTFGSGTRLTVV.

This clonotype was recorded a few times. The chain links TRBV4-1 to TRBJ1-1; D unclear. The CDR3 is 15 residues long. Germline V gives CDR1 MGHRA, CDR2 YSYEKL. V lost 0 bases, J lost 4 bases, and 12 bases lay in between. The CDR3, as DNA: TGCGCCAGCAGCCAAGATAGCGGGGTCCTCACTGAAGCTTTCTTT. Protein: CASSQDSGVLTEAFF.

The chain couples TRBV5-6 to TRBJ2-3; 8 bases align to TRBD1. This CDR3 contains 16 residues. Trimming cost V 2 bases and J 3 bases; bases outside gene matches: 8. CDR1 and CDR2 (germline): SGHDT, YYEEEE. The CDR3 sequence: CASSFRQGTGTDTQYF. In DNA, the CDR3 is TGTGCCAGCAGCTTCAGACAGGGGACGGGGACAGATACGCAGTATTTT. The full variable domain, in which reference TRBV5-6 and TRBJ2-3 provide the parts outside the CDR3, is DAGVTQSPTHLIKTRGQQVTLRCSPKSGHDTVSWYQQALGQGPQFIFQYYEEEERQRGNFPDRFSGHQFPNYSSELNVNALLLGDSALYLCASSFRQGTGTDTQYFGPGTRLTVL.

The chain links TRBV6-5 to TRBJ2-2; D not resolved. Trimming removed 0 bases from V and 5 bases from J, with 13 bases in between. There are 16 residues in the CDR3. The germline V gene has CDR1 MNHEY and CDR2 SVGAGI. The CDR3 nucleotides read TGTGCCAGCAGTTACTCAACCGGACGATTGACCGGGGAGCTGTTTTTT. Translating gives CASSYSTGRLTGELFF.

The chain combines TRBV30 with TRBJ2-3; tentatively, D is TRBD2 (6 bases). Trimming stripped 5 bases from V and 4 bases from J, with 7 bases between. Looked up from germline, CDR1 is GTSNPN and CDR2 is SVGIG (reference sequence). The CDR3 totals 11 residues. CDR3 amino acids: CAWLAADTQYF. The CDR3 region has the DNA TGTGCCTGGTTAGCGGCAGATACGCAGTATTTT. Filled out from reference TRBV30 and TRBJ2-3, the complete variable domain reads SQTIHQWPATLVQPVGSPLSLECTVEGTSNPNLYWYRQAAGRGLQLLFYSVGIGQISSEVPQNLSASRPQDRQFILSSKKLLLSDSGFYLCAWLAADTQYFGPGTRLTVL.

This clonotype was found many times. The CDR3 sequence: CASSFNTGELFF. The CDR3 DNA follows: TGTGCCAGCAGCTTTAACACCGGGGAGCTGTTTTTT. The genes are TRBV27 and TRBJ2-2; no clear D gene. The germline gives CDR1 MNHEY, CDR2 SMNVEV (reference sequence). This CDR3 has 12 amino acids. Trimming took 6 bases from V and 2 from J, leaving 4 bases between them.

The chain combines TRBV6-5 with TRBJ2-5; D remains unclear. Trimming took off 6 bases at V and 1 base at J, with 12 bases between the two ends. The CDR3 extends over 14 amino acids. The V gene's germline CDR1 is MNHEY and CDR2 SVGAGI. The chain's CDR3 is CASSRGFGQETQYF. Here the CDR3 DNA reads TGTGCCAGCAGCCGAGGTTTCGGCCAAGAGACCCAGTACTTC.

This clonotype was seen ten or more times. The CDR3 protein is CASRGTGPSYEQYF. In DNA, the CDR3 is TGTGCCAGCAGGGGGACAGGGCCGTCCTACGAGCAGTACTTC. The V and J genes are TRBV27 and TRBJ2-7; 9 nucleotides line up with TRBD1. CDR3 size: 14 residues. Per germline, CDR1 MNHEY and CDR2 SMNVEV (reference sequence). The V segment lost 6 bases and the J segment 1 base; nucleotides outside the gene matches: 4.

DNA for the CDR3: TGTGCCAGCAGCGTAGGTAGCACCCCCTACGAGCAGTACTTC. Amino acid sequence: CASSVGSTPYEQYF. This chain links TRBV9 with TRBJ2-7; D remains ambiguous. This CDR3 is 14 amino acids long. Trimming shortened V by 0 bases and J by 2 bases, and 9 bases separated the two germline ends. Per the germline V gene, CDR1 is SGDLS and CDR2 is YYNGEE.

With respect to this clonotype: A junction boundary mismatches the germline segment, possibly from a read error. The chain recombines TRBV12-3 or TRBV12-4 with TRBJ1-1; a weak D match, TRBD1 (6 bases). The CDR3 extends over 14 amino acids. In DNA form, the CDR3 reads TGTGACAGCAGTTTCAGGGGCCTGGGCACTGAAGCTTTCTTT. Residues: CDSSFRGLGTEAFF.

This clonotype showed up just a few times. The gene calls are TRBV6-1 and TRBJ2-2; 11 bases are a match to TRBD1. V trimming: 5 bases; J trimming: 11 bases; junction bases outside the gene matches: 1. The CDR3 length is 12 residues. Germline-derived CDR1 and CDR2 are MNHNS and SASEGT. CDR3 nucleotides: TGTGCCAGCAGTCGGACAGGGGGCGAGCTGTTTTTT. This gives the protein CASSRTGGELFF.

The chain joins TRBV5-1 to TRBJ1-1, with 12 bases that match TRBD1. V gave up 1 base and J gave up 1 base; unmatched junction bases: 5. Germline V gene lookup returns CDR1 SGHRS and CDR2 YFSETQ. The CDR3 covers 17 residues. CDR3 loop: CASSLWDRGQGNTEAFF. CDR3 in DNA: TGCGCCAGCAGCTTGTGGGACAGGGGGCAGGGGAACACTGAAGCTTTCTTT. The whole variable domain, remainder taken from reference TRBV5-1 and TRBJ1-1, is KAGVTQTPRYLIKTRGQQVTLSCSPISGHRSVSWYQQTPGQGLQFLFEYFSETQRNKGNFPGRFSGRQFSNSRSEMNVSTLELGDSALYLCASSLWDRGQGNTEAFFGQGTRLTVV.

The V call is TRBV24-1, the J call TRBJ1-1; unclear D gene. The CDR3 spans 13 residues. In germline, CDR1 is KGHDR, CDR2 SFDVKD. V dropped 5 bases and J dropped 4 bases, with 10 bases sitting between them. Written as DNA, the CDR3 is TGTGCCACCAGTGGGGCCCAAACCACTGAAGCTTTCTTT. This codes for CATSGAQTTEAFF.

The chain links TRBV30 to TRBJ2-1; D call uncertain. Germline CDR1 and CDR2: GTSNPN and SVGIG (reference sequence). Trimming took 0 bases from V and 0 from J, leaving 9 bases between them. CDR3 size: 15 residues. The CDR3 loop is CAWSVGLGSYNEQFF. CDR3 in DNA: TGTGCCTGGAGTGTCGGGCTGGGCTCCTACAATGAGCAGTTCTTC. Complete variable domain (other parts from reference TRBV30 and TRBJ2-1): SQTIHQWPATLVQPVGSPLSLECTVEGTSNPNLYWYRQAAGRGLQLLFYSVGIGQISSEVPQNLSASRPQDRQFILSSKKLLLSDSGFYLCAWSVGLGSYNEQFFGPGTRLTVL.

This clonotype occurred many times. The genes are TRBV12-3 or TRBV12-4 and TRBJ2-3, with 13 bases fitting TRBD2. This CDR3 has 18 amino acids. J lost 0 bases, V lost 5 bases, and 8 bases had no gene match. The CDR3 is CASSLTSGRAVSTDTQYF. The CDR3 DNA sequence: TGTGCCAGCAGTCTAACTAGCGGGAGGGCGGTAAGCACAGATACGCAGTATTTT.

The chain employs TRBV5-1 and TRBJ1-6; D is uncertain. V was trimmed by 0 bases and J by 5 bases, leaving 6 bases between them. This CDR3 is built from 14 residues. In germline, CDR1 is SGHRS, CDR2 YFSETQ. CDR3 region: CASSLGTDNSPLHF. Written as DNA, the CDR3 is TGCGCCAGCAGCTTGGGGACGGATAATTCACCCCTCCACTTT.

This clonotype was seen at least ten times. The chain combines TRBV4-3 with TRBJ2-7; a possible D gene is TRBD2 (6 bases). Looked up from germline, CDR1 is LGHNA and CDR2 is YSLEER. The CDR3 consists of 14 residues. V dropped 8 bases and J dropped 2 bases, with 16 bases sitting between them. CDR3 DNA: TGCGCCAGCTCCCCTAGTACGGGAGCCTACGAGCAGTACTTC. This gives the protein CASSPSTGAYEQYF.

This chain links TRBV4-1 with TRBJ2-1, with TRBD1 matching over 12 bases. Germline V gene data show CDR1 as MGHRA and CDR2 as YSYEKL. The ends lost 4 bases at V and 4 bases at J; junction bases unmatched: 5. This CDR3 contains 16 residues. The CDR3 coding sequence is TGCGCCAGCAGCCTCCCGGGACAGGGGGCTTACAATGAGCAGTTCTTC. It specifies CASSLPGQGAYNEQFF.

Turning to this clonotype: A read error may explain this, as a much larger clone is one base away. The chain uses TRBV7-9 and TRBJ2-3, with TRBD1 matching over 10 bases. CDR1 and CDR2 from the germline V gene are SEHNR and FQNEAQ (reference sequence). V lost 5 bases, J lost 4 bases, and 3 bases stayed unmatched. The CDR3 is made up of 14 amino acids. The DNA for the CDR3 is TGTGCCAGCAGCCAAGGACAGGGGGCAGATACGCAGTATTTT. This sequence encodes CASSQGQGADTQYF. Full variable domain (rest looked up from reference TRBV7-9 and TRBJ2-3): DTGVSQNPRHKITKRGQNVTFRCDPISEHNRLYWYRQTLGQGPEFLTYFQNEAQLEKSRLLSDRFSAERPKGSFSTLEIQRTEQGDSAMYLCASSQGQGADTQYFGPGTRLTVL.

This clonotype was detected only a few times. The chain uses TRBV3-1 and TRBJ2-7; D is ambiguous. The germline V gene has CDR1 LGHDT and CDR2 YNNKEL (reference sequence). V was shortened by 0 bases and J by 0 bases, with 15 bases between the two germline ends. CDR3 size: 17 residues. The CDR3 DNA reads TGTGCCAGCAGCCAAGAAGGGTCAGGCCGTTACTCCTACGAGCAGTACTTC. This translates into CASSQEGSGRYSYEQYF.

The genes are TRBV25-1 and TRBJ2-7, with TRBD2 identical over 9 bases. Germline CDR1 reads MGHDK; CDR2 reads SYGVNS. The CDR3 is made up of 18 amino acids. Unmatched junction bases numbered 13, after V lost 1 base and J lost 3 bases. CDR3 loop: CASSEFPGAGGEGYEQYF. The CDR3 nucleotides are TGTGCCAGCAGTGAATTTCCGGGGGCGGGAGGGGAAGGCTACGAGCAGTACTTC.

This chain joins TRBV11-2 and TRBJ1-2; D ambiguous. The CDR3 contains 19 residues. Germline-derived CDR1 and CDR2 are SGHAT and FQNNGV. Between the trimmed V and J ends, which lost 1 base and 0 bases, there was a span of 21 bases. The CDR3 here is CASSLVKWADPTPNYGYTF. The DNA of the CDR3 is TGTGCCAGCAGCTTAGTTAAGTGGGCAGACCCTACCCCTAACTATGGCTACACCTTC.

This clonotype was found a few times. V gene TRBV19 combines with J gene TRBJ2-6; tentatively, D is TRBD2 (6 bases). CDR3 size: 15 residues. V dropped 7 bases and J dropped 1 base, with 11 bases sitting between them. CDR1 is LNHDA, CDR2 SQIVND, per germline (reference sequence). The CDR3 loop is CASNFLASGANVLTF. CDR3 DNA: TGTGCCAGTAATTTCCTAGCGTCTGGGGCCAACGTCCTGACTTTC. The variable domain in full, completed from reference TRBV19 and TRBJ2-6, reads DGGITQSPKYLFRKEGQNVTLSCEQNLNHDAMYWYRQDPGQGLRLIYYSQIVNDFQKGDIAEGYSVSREKKESFPLTVTSAQKNPTAFYLCASNFLASGANVLTFGAGSRLTVL.

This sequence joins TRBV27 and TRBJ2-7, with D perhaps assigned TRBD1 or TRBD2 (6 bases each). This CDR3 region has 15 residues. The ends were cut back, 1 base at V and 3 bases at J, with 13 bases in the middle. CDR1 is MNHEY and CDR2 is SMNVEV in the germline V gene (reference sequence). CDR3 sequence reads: CASSLFGGVRYEQYF. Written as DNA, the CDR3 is TGTGCCAGCAGTTTATTCGGGGGCGTCCGCTACGAGCAGTACTTC.

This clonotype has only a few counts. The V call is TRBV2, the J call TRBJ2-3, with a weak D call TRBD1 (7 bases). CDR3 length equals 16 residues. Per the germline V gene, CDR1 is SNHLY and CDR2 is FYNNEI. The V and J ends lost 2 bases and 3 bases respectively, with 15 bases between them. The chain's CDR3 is CASSEMGAGGTDTQYF. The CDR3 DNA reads TGTGCCAGCAGTGAAATGGGGGCAGGGGGGACAGATACGCAGTATTTT.

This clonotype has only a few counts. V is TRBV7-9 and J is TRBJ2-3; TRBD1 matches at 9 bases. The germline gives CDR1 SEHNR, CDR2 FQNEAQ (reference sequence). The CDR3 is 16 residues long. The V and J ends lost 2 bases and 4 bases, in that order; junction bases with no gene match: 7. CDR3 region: CASSLPGQGWADTQYF. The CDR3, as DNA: TGTGCCAGCAGCTTACCGGGACAGGGCTGGGCAGATACGCAGTATTTT.

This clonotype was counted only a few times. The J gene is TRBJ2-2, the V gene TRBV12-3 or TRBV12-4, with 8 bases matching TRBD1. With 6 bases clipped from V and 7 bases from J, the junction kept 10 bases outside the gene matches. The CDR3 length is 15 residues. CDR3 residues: CASSPGQGRVGELFF. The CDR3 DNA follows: TGTGCCAGCAGCCCCGGACAGGGTCGGGTCGGGGAGCTGTTTTTT.